Presented here are 20 T cell receptor beta chains from one specimen sequenced in a study of T cells in Graves' hyperthyroidism and ophthalmopathy. There were TCR beta CDR3 regions amplified from RNA transcripts. With the HTBI primer set, the TCR CDR3 went through a first round of RT-PCR. TCRdb fed the multiplex PCR reads into MiXCR, producing one record per CDR3 protein. The sample includes a few hundred thousand distinct CDR3 sequences, more than 15% of them seen just once. Material for sequencing was blood. These receptors originate from a woman between 55 and 75 years old with Graves' ophthalmopathy.

This clonotype came up many times. The rearrangement links TRBV5-1 to TRBJ1-5, with a possible D match to TRBD1 (5 bases). V was trimmed by 7 bases and J by 0 bases, leaving 17 bases between them. This CDR3 region has 16 residues. CDR1 SGHRS and CDR2 YFSETQ come from the germline V gene. This CDR3 reads CASALGRRDSNQPQHF. As DNA, the CDR3 is TGCGCCAGCGCGTTGGGGCGGCGGGATAGCAATCAGCCCCAGCATTTT.

CDR3 sequence reads: CASSWGETSYEQYF. CDR3 nucleotide sequence: TGTGCCAGCAGCTGGGGGGAAACATCCTACGAGCAGTACTTC. This chain uses TRBV11-2 with TRBJ2-7; D may be TRBD2 (6 bases). The CDR3 sequence is 14 residues long. With 4 bases removed from V and 1 base from J, the gap between germline ends came to 11 bases. Germline values: CDR1 SGHAT, CDR2 FQNNGV.

The rearrangement joins TRBV6-1 to TRBJ2-6; the D gene is possibly TRBD2 (6 bases). The CDR3 consists of 16 residues. V was clipped by 8 bases and J by 0 bases, with 14 bases between them. Germline loops: CDR1 MNHNS, CDR2 SASEGT. CDR3 nucleotide sequence: TGTGCCAGCCGCCGGGACTCCGTCTCTGGGGCCAACGTCCTGACTTTC. This encodes CASRRDSVSGANVLTF.

A few counts support this clonotype. This sequence joins TRBV7-2 and TRBJ2-1; D possibly corresponds to TRBD2 (5 bases). CDR3 length: 17 residues. CDR1 and CDR2 from the germline V gene are SGHTA and FQGNSA. V was shortened by 1 base and J by 7 bases, with 20 bases between the two germline ends. The CDR3 sequence: CASSLGILGRSKNEQFF. The CDR3 coding sequence is TGTGCCAGCAGCTTAGGAATACTAGGGCGTTCTAAGAATGAGCAGTTCTTC.

This clonotype was recorded at least ten times. This chain uses TRBV10-3 with TRBJ1-1, with unresolved D. Trimming removed 6 bases from V and 3 bases from J, with 17 bases in between. CDR1 and CDR2 (germline): ENHRY, SYGVKD. The CDR3 loop spans 15 amino acids. The CDR3 sequence: CAISETIAGHTEAFF. CDR3 nucleotide sequence: TGTGCCATCAGCGAGACAATCGCAGGACACACTGAAGCTTTCTTT.

This clonotype was seen more than once but under ten times. V gene TRBV9 combines with J gene TRBJ2-1; D uncertain. The length of the CDR3 is 15 residues. V was shortened by 3 bases and J by 0 bases, with 10 bases between the two germline ends. Germline V CDR1 and CDR2: SGDLS, YYNGEE. CDR3 in DNA: TGTGCCAGCAGCGACACTACGAGCTCCTACAATGAGCAGTTCTTC. Translation gives CASSDTTSSYNEQFF.

This clonotype was counted ten times or more. The chain joins TRBV6-1 to TRBJ1-4; D unclear. V gave up 0 bases and J gave up 8 bases, with 10 bases separating them. Germline CDR1 is MNHNS and CDR2 is SASEGT. The CDR3 is 14 residues long. This CDR3 is CASSEAVQQEKLFF. DNA for the CDR3: TGTGCCAGCAGTGAAGCGGTACAGCAGGAAAAACTGTTTTTT.

The CDR3 reads CASSLVQGFTDTQYF. Here the CDR3 DNA reads TGTGCCAGCAGTTTAGTACAGGGGTTCACAGATACGCAGTATTTT. This chain uses TRBV12-3 or TRBV12-4 with TRBJ2-3; 7 bases fit TRBD1. This CDR3 is 15 amino acids long. The junction had 3 bases not matched to a gene; V was cut back by 1 base and J by 2 bases.

This clonotype showed up just a few times. V is TRBV29-1 and J is TRBJ2-3; D possibly corresponds to TRBD2 (6 bases). V was cut by 2 bases and J by 0 bases, with 33 bases left in between. The CDR3 runs to 22 residues. Germline V gene lookup returns CDR1 SQVTM and CDR2 ANQGSEA. CDR3 region: CSVESARGKGAQLIPSTDTQYF. CDR3 DNA sequence: TGCAGCGTTGAATCAGCGCGGGGAAAAGGGGCCCAGCTCATCCCTAGCACAGATACGCAGTATTTT.

The CDR3 reads CATSRGQGRGNTIYF. CDR3 DNA sequence: TGTGCCACCAGCAGGGGACAGGGTCGCGGAAACACCATATATTTT. The chain carries TRBV15 and TRBJ1-3; 9 bases fit TRBD1. This CDR3 is 15 amino acids long. Germline loops: CDR1 LNHNV, CDR2 YYDKDF (reference sequence). V was clipped by 3 bases and J by 4 bases; unmatched bases: 4.

This clonotype was recorded many times. The V call is TRBV10-3, the J call TRBJ2-7, with D possibly TRBD1 on 6 matching bases. Deletions cut 3 bases from V and 2 bases from J, with 20 bases between. The CDR3 totals 17 residues. Germline assignment: CDR1 ENHRY and CDR2 SYGVKD. This CDR3 is CAISDPAQRGSPYEQYF. In DNA form, the CDR3 reads TGTGCCATCAGTGACCCCGCTCAGAGGGGGTCCCCCTACGAGCAGTACTTC.

This clonotype was observed a few times. This chain joins TRBV10-1 and TRBJ1-1; TRBD1 might be the D (6 bases). CDR3 size: 14 residues. Trimming stripped 4 bases from V and 2 bases from J, with 11 bases between. CDR1 is WNHNN and CDR2 is SYGVQD in the germline V gene (reference sequence). CDR3 loop: CASSGTGFNTEAFF. CDR3 sequence (DNA): TGCGCCAGCAGTGGTACAGGGTTCAACACTGAAGCTTTCTTT.

This clonotype was detected many times. The J gene is TRBJ1-2, the V gene TRBV12-3 or TRBV12-4, with 9 bases that match TRBD1. J gave up 1 base and V 4 bases, and 19 bases lay outside the gene matches. The CDR3 runs to 20 residues. The CDR3 here is CASSSPATGGSPPDNYGYTF. The CDR3 nucleotides are TGTGCCAGCAGTTCTCCCGCCACAGGGGGCTCCCCACCCGATAACTATGGCTACACCTTC.

This clonotype was picked up many times. The chain employs TRBV2 and TRBJ1-2, with TRBD1 as a possible D gene (5 bases). The germline gives CDR1 SNHLY, CDR2 FYNNEI. The CDR3 covers 13 residues. The V and J ends lost 7 bases and 7 bases respectively, with 16 bases between them. CDR3 nucleotide sequence: TGTGCCAGCAACACAAGGGACGTAAGTGGCTACACCTTC. This sequence encodes CASNTRDVSGYTF.

The chain joins TRBV28 to TRBJ1-5; D perhaps matches TRBD1 (5 bases). V lost 5 bases and J lost 4, with 21 bases in between. Germline V gives CDR1 MDHEN, CDR2 SYDVKM. CDR3 length equals 17 residues. In DNA form, the CDR3 reads TGTGCCAGCAGTCCCCCGCAGGGTAGGGGCCAAAATCAGCCCCAGCATTTT. Translating it yields CASSPPQGRGQNQPQHF. The full variable domain, rest sourced from reference TRBV28 and TRBJ1-5, is DVKVTQSSRYLVKRTGEKVFLECVQDMDHENMFWYRQDPGLGLRLIYFSYDVKMKEKGDIPEGYSVSREKKERFSLILESASTNQTSMYLCASSPPQGRGQNQPQHFGDGTRLSIL.

V is TRBV7-2 and J is TRBJ1-1; D is unclear. CDR3 length equals 15 residues. The V end was cut by 3 bases, the J end by 5 bases, with 16 bases between. Per the germline V gene, CDR1 is SGHTA and CDR2 is FQGNSA. DNA for the CDR3: TGTGCCAGCAGCTTGTACTCCCGGCAGCCTACTGAAGCTTTCTTT. Residues: CASSLYSRQPTEAFF.

The CDR3 reads CASISTGWANEKLFF. The CDR3 coding sequence is TGTGCCAGTATCTCAACAGGGTGGGCTAATGAAAAACTGTTTTTT. The chain carries TRBV19 and TRBJ1-4; D might be TRBD1 (6 bases). Trimming took off 7 bases at V and 3 bases at J, with 15 bases between the two ends. The CDR3 is made up of 15 amino acids. Germline values: CDR1 LNHDA, CDR2 SQIVND (reference sequence).

Ten or more counts support this clonotype. This rearrangement joins TRBV13 to TRBJ2-7; 10 positions match TRBD1. The V gene end was trimmed by 1 base and the J gene end by 2 bases; junction bases not matched to a gene: 5. CDR1 PRHDT and CDR2 FYEKMQ come from the germline V gene (reference sequence). The CDR3 has 16 amino acids. CDR3 sequence (DNA): TGTGCCAGCAGCTTAGTCCTAGGGACAGGGGCCTACGAGCAGTACTTC. Protein: CASSLVLGTGAYEQYF.

V usage is TRBV29-1 and J usage is TRBJ1-2; perhaps TRBD1 as D (6 bases). Germline CDR1 is SQVTM and CDR2 is ANQGSEA. The CDR3 is 20 amino acids. With 4 bases removed from V and 4 bases from J, the gap between germline ends came to 34 bases. The CDR3 region has the DNA TGCAGCGTTGTTCAAAGTGCCCCCCTTAGGACAGCAATAATGGGCTATGGCTACACCTTC. Protein sequence: CSVVQSAPLRTAIMGYGYTF.

The V and J genes are TRBV7-2 and TRBJ2-3; TRBD2 agrees at 7 bases. The V and J ends lost 3 bases and 5 bases, in that order; junction bases with no gene match: 8. Per the germline V gene, CDR1 is SGHTA and CDR2 is FQGNSA. This CDR3 has 15 amino acids. CDR3 amino acids: CASSFRGGEGDTQYF. For the CDR3, the DNA is TGTGCCAGCAGCTTTCGGGGCGGGGAGGGAGATACGCAGTATTTT.